One sample yielded the 10 T cell receptor beta chains listed below, sequenced in a study of cytomegalovirus exposure and HLA in healthy donors (dated by TCRdb to about 2017). Library prep was done by the immunoSEQ multiplex PCR assay. The multiplex PCR relied on a mix of 60 forward primers for TCR Vbeta segments and 13 reverse primers for TCR Jbeta segments. TCRdb carries this immuneACCESS record with in-frame sequences only. Its versions omit some clonotypes, under half of them owing to an unresolved V gene in the studies checked, with the rest unexplained. The sample includes under 130,000 clones, with 74% observed a single time. The ten largest clones add up to roughly 2.6% of the sample. The sample taken for sequencing was PBMCs. The receptors were gathered from a man aged 50-60 years in good health and CMV-seropositive.

CDR3 region: CASSLSGTANRVNQPQHF. DNA of the CDR3: TGTGCCAGCAGTTTATCGGGGACAGCCAATAGAGTCAATCAGCCCCAGCATTTT. The rearrangement links TRBV27 to TRBJ1-5, with 7 bases fitting TRBD1. CDR1 is MNHEY and CDR2 is SMNVEV in the germline V gene (reference sequence). This CDR3 contains 18 residues. V lost 0 bases to trimming and J lost 3 bases; unmatched junction nucleotides: 11.

This clone was found a few times. The chain recombines TRBV10-2 with TRBJ2-7; 10 bases fit TRBD1. From germline, CDR1 is WSHSY and CDR2 SAAADI. After removal of 7 bases from V and 1 base from J, the junction contained 4 bases not matched to a gene. The CDR3 spans 14 residues. The CDR3 here is CASIRDRGSYEQYF. The CDR3 DNA is TGCGCCAGCATCCGGGACAGGGGTTCCTACGAGCAGTACTTC.

V usage is TRBV5-4 and J usage is TRBJ2-1; 11 bases are a match to TRBD1. The CDR3 contains 15 residues. V lost 5 bases, J lost 5 bases, and 6 bases stayed unmatched. Germline assignment: CDR1 SGHNT and CDR2 YYREEE (reference sequence). CDR3 coding DNA: TGTGCCAGCAGTCGGGACAGGGGGAGACACAATGAGCAGTTCTTC. This sequence encodes CASSRDRGRHNEQFF. Using reference TRBV5-4 and TRBJ2-1 for the parts outside the CDR3, the full variable domain is ETGVTQSPTHLIKTRGQQVTLRCSSQSGHNTVSWYQQALGQGPQFIFQYYREEENGRGNFPPRFSGLQFPNYSSELNVNALELDDSALYLCASSRDRGRHNEQFFGPGTRLTVL.

The V call is TRBV7-6, the J call TRBJ2-5, with a possible D match to TRBD2 (6 bases). CDR1 and CDR2 (germline): SGHVS, FNYEAQ. The germline V and J ends were trimmed by 5 bases and 11 bases, with 21 bases remaining between them. There are 14 residues in the CDR3. CDR3 sequence (DNA): TGTGCCAGCAGCCCTAACTGGGGGGATCTGGAGCAGTACTTC. This gives the protein CASSPNWGDLEQYF. The full variable domain, in which reference TRBV7-6 and TRBJ2-5 provide the parts outside the CDR3, is GAGVSQSPRYKVTKRGQDVALRCDPISGHVSLYWYRQALGQGPEFLTYFNYEAQQDKSGLPNDRFSAERPEGSISTLTIQRTEQRDSAMYRCASSPNWGDLEQYFGPGTRLLVL.

This clone was counted once. The chain employs TRBV2 and TRBJ1-4, with 8 bases aligning to TRBD1. The CDR3 consists of 15 residues. J was trimmed by 2 bases and V by 6 bases; bases with no gene match: 5. Germline CDR1 reads SNHLY; CDR2 reads FYNNEI. The CDR3 DNA reads as TGTGCCAGCAGCCCGAGACAGGGGACTAATGAAAAACTGTTTTTT. Translated: CASSPRQGTNEKLFF.

The V gene is TRBV5-4, the J gene TRBJ1-2; maybe TRBD1 (5 bases). Germline values: CDR1 SGHNT, CDR2 YYREEE (reference sequence). The CDR3 consists of 13 residues. The V and J ends lost 0 bases and 10 bases respectively, with 13 bases between them. Here the CDR3 reads CASSLDPGRAYTF. The CDR3 DNA reads as TGTGCCAGCAGCTTGGACCCAGGGAGGGCCTACACCTTC.

The chain carries TRBV27 and TRBJ1-2, with a weak D call TRBD1 (5 bases). Trimming pared 0 bases from V and 5 bases from J, leaving 13 bases between. The CDR3 is made up of 15 amino acids. Looked up from germline, CDR1 is MNHEY and CDR2 is SMNVEV (reference sequence). The chain's CDR3 is CASSLSAGIIYGYTF. CDR3 DNA: TGTGCCAGCAGTTTATCGGCAGGGATCATTTATGGCTACACCTTC.

Concerning this clone itself: Germline is not matched at one junction end, which may reflect a read error. The chain couples TRBV5-1 to TRBJ1-1, with D possibly being TRBD1 (5 bases). Per the germline V gene, CDR1 is SGHRS and CDR2 is YFSETQ. The CDR3 sequence is 12 residues long. The CDR3 nucleotides are TGCGTCAGCAGCTTGCCAGGGATTGAAGCTTTCTTT. It yields the protein CVSSLPGIEAFF.

V usage is TRBV4-1 and J usage is TRBJ2-5; D call uncertain. Trimming cost V 0 bases and J 1 base, with 9 bases left between them. CDR3 length: 15 amino acids. Germline V gene lookup returns CDR1 MGHRA and CDR2 YSYEKL. CDR3 amino acids: CASSQDTAGQETQYF. The CDR3 DNA is TGCGCCAGCAGCCAAGATACGGCAGGCCAAGAGACCCAGTACTTC.

V gene TRBV6-1 combines with J gene TRBJ2-5; weak D call: TRBD2 (5 bases). Germline V gene data show CDR1 as MNHNS and CDR2 as SASEGT. The germline V and J ends were trimmed by 7 bases and 2 bases, with 14 bases remaining between them. This CDR3 has 14 amino acids. CDR3 loop: CASTIGRGQETQYF. CDR3 in DNA: TGTGCCAGCACCATAGGACGGGGACAAGAGACCCAGTACTTC.